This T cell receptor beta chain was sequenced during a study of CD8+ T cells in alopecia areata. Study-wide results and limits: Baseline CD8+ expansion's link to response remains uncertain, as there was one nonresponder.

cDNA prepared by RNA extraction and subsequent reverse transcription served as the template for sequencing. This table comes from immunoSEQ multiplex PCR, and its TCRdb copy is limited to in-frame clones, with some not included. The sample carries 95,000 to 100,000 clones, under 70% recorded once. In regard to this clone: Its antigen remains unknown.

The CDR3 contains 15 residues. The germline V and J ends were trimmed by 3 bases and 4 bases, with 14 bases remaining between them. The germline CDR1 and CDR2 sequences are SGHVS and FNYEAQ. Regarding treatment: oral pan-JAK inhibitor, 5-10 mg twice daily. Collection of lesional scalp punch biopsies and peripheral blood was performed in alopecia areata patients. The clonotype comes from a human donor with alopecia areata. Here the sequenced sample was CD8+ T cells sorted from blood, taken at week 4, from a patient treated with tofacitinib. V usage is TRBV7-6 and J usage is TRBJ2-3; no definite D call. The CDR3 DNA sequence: TGTGCCAGCAGCTTGACCGACCGGGTCCCAGATACGCAGTATTTT. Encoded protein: CASSLTDRVPDTQYF. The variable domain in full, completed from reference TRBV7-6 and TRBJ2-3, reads GAGVSQSPRYKVTKRGQDVALRCDPISGHVSLYWYRQALGQGPEFLTYFNYEAQQDKSGLPNDRFSAERPEGSISTLTIQRTEQRDSAMYRCASSLTDRVPDTQYFGPGTRLTVL.